Detailed here is one T cell receptor beta chain. Its antigen is not identified. The sample originates from a study of glioma-infiltrating T cells after dendritic cell vaccination. Study-wide background: Monocyte-derived dendritic cells, cultured 7 to 8 days with IL-4 and GM-CSF, were pulsed with autologous tumor lysate. Three intradermal dendritic cell vaccine injections were given every two weeks. Study outcomes and limitations: The cohort had few patients with full blood and tumor sets.

Amplification used 60 V beta primers and 13 J beta primers. Clones were sequenced by immunoSEQ multiplex PCR, and TCRdb holds only the in-frame ones, with some missing. The sample contains about 99,000 clones, 81% of which appear only once. Germline values: CDR1 SGHTA, CDR2 FQGNSA. The CDR3 contains 18 residues. With V trimmed by 2 bases and J by 4 bases, 8 bases remained unmatched. The material was blood, obtained before dendritic cell vaccination. The rearrangement uses TRBV7-2 and TRBJ2-5, with TRBD2 identical over 15 bases. This TCR came from a human donor with glioblastoma. CDR3 DNA sequence: TGTGCCAGCAGCTTAATAGGACTAGCGGGGGGGCCCATAGAGACCCAGTACTTC. Protein product: CASSLIGLAGGPIETQYF.